Shown below are 27 T cell receptor beta chains from a single sample sequenced in a study of vaccination and CD4 T cells after COVID-19. Once obtained from cultured CD4+ T cells, the DNA was sequenced using the Oncomine TCR Beta short-read assay. TCRdb itself ran the PCR reads through MiXCR, one entry per CDR3 protein. The data hold about 9,000 distinct CDR3 sequences, with roughly half observed a single time. Treatment of the sample: roughly ten-day PBMC culture with coronavirus spike peptide pools or control peptides (ViraFEST assay). These receptors lack a known antigen. The sample comprised CD4+ T cells from blood, cultured in vitro. The source is a human donor who had recovered from COVID-19.

The chain carries TRBV18 and TRBJ2-7; possibly TRBD1 for D (5 bases). V was cut by 0 bases and J by 0 bases, with 9 bases left in between. The CDR3 spans 15 residues. From germline, CDR1 is KGHSH and CDR2 LQKENI. CDR3: CASSPPSGHSYEQYF. DNA for the CDR3: TGTGCCAGCTCACCACCTTCAGGGCACTCCTACGAGCAGTACTTC.

Here the CDR3 reads CASSLVLDRGWRASNYGYTF. CDR3 DNA sequence: TGTGCCAGCAGCTTAGTACTCGACAGGGGTTGGAGGGCATCTAACTATGGCTACACCTTC. The chain uses TRBV7-8 and TRBJ1-2, with 8 bases identical to TRBD1. The CDR3 runs to 20 residues. The ends lost 1 base at V and 0 bases at J; junction bases unmatched: 16. CDR1 is SGHVS and CDR2 is FQNEAQ in the germline V gene.

This chain links TRBV20-1 with TRBJ1-2; D not certain. Deletions cut 5 bases from V and 10 bases from J, with 23 bases between. The germline V gene encodes CDR1 DFQATT and CDR2 SNEGSKA (reference sequence). The CDR3 totals 14 residues. The CDR3 is CSASRSDTETTYTF. The DNA of the CDR3 is TGCAGTGCTTCCCGCAGCGATACCGAGACCACCTACACCTTC.

This clonotype was picked up a small number of times. The gene calls are TRBV20-1 and TRBJ1-1; a possible D gene is TRBD1 (6 bases). The CDR3 is made up of 14 amino acids. V was shortened by 4 bases and J by 1 base, with 13 bases between the two germline ends. Per germline, CDR1 DFQATT and CDR2 SNEGSKA (reference sequence). DNA of the CDR3: TGCAGTGCTAAGAGGGGGGCACCGAACACTGAAGCTTTCTTT. This encodes CSAKRGAPNTEAFF.

This clonotype was recorded a few times. The rearrangement uses TRBV20-1 and TRBJ2-3; D uncertain. V lost 1 base and J lost 1, with 6 bases in between. Germline-derived CDR1 and CDR2 are DFQATT and SNEGSKA (reference sequence). The CDR3 extends over 13 amino acids. In DNA, the CDR3 is TGCAGTGCTAGAGGCGGACGCACAGATACGCAGTATTTT. This gives the protein CSARGGRTDTQYF.

This clonotype was detected once. The chain is built from TRBV11-2 and TRBJ2-7; the match to TRBD2 covers 10 bases. The CDR3 covers 14 residues. Germline V gene sequence: CDR1 SGHAT, CDR2 FQNNGV. Trimming cost V 3 bases and J 7 bases; bases outside gene matches: 6. The CDR3: CASSFASGSIEQYF. The CDR3 DNA follows: TGTGCCAGCAGCTTCGCTAGCGGGAGTATAGAGCAGTACTTC. The whole variable domain, filled in from reference TRBV11-2 and TRBJ2-7, reads EAGVAQSPRYKIIEKRQSVAFWCNPISGHATLYWYQQILGQGPKLLIQFQNNGVVDDSQLPKDRFSAERLKGVDSTLKIQPAKLEDSAVYLCASSFASGSIEQYFGPGTRLTVT.

The rearrangement uses TRBV29-1 and TRBJ2-1, with 14 bases matching TRBD2. The CDR3 length is 14 residues. V was clipped by 6 bases and J by 7 bases; unmatched bases: 5. The germline V gene has CDR1 SQVTM and CDR2 ANQGSEA. As DNA, the CDR3 is TGCAGCGTGGGGGGGACTAGCGGGAGTAATGAGCAGTTCTTC. The encoded protein is CSVGGTSGSNEQFF.

This chain joins TRBV20-1 and TRBJ1-4; D perhaps matches TRBD1 (6 bases). In germline, CDR1 is DFQATT, CDR2 SNEGSKA (reference sequence). CDR3 length: 14 residues. Trimming took off 6 bases at V and 3 bases at J, with 14 bases between the two ends. The CDR3 DNA reads TGCAGTGCAGGCTCAACAGGGTCTAATGAAAAACTGTTTTTT. Its translation is CSAGSTGSNEKLFF.

The chain uses TRBV5-1 and TRBJ2-7, with D perhaps matching TRBD1 or TRBD2 (5 bases each). Trimming left V 4 bases short and J 4 bases short, with 18 bases between. Germline V gene sequence: CDR1 SGHRS, CDR2 YFSETQ. This CDR3 is built from 15 residues. The CDR3 region is CASSTGGAGDYEQYF. The CDR3 coding sequence is TGCGCCAGCAGCACCGGTGGGGCGGGTGATTACGAGCAGTACTTC.

The V and J genes are TRBV6-1 and TRBJ1-4; D gene uncertain. This CDR3 has 15 amino acids. Germline lookup yields CDR1 MNHNS and CDR2 SASEGT. The V end lost 2 bases, the J end lost 0 bases, and 7 bases lay between the germline ends. DNA for the CDR3: TGTGCCAGCAGTGAATACGGGGCAACTAATGAAAAACTGTTTTTT. This encodes CASSEYGATNEKLFF.

V is TRBV12-3 or TRBV12-4 and J is TRBJ2-1; 9 bases agree with TRBD1. This CDR3 has 15 residues. The V and J ends lost 3 bases and 8 bases, in that order; junction bases with no gene match: 8. The CDR3 region is CASSFRGTGLDEQFF. The DNA of the CDR3 is TGTGCCAGCAGTTTCCGCGGGACAGGGCTCGATGAGCAGTTCTTC.

The CDR3 protein is CASSQTSGGEKTQYF. As DNA, the CDR3 is TGTGCCAGCAGCCAGACTAGCGGGGGGGAGAAGACCCAGTACTTC. This chain uses TRBV5-4 with TRBJ2-5; TRBD2 matches 14 bases. The germline V gene has CDR1 SGHNT and CDR2 YYREEE (reference sequence). The CDR3 is 15 residues long. Unmatched junction bases numbered 5, after V lost 4 bases and J lost 6 bases.

This clonotype is large (0.1 to 1%). The chain carries TRBV5-1 and TRBJ1-6, with TRBD1 matching over 7 bases. The V and J ends lost 0 bases and 7 bases, in that order; junction bases with no gene match: 4. The germline V gene encodes CDR1 SGHRS and CDR2 YFSETQ. The CDR3 covers 15 residues. The CDR3 sequence is CASSLAGTENSPLHF. In DNA, the CDR3 is TGCGCCAGCAGCTTGGCCGGGACAGAGAATTCACCCCTCCACTTT.

The V call is TRBV10-2, the J call TRBJ2-7; D remains ambiguous. Germline CDR1 is WSHSY and CDR2 is SAAADI. The CDR3 covers 17 residues. Trimming removed 0 bases from V and 6 bases from J, with 21 bases in between. CDR3 nucleotide sequence: TGCGCCAGCAGTGAGTCGAATTGGGCTCGCAGAGGATCCGAGCAGTACTTC. Amino acid sequence: CASSESNWARRGSEQYF.

V gene TRBV27 combines with J gene TRBJ1-3, with TRBD1 as a possible D gene (5 bases). The CDR3 has 16 amino acids. V was trimmed by 0 bases and J by 0 bases, leaving 9 bases between them. Germline CDR1 is MNHEY and CDR2 is SMNVEV (reference sequence). The CDR3 loop reads CASSLSGTDSGNTIYF. The DNA for the CDR3 is TGTGCCAGCAGTTTATCCGGGACGGACTCTGGAAACACCATATATTTT.

V usage is TRBV6-2 or TRBV6-3 and J usage is TRBJ1-5; 8 bases fit TRBD1. The CDR3 has 15 amino acids. The V gene's germline CDR1 is MNHEY and CDR2 SVGEGT. Trimming took 5 bases from V and 2 from J; bases not matched to a gene: 5. CDR3 amino acids: CASSGDRLGNQPQHF. DNA for the CDR3: TGTGCCAGCAGTGGGGACAGGCTCGGCAATCAGCCCCAGCATTTT.

By share of the sample, this clonotype is large. The chain is built from TRBV6-5 and TRBJ1-1; D not certain. The CDR3 has 12 residues. V gave up 2 bases and J gave up 5 bases, with 6 bases separating them. Germline CDR1 MNHEY, CDR2 SVGAGI. The CDR3 DNA follows: TGTGCCAGCAGTTACGGGTGGACTGAAGCTTTCTTT. Translation: CASSYGWTEAFF.

This clonotype has a handful of counts. CDR3 amino acids: CAISEKGGAIGNQPQHF. CDR3 coding DNA: TGTGCCATCAGTGAAAAGGGAGGGGCCATAGGCAATCAGCCCCAGCATTTT. The V call is TRBV10-3, the J call TRBJ1-5, with D maybe TRBD1 (5 bases). This CDR3 has 17 amino acids. The V end lost 3 bases, the J end lost 2 bases, and 17 bases lay between the germline ends. The germline V gene encodes CDR1 ENHRY and CDR2 SYGVKD.

The J gene is TRBJ2-1, the V gene TRBV7-2; TRBD1 is a possible D gene (6 bases). Germline CDR1 is SGHTA and CDR2 is FQGNSA. With 3 bases removed from V and 4 bases from J, the gap between germline ends came to 10 bases. This CDR3 is built from 14 residues. CDR3 DNA: TGTGCCAGCAGCTTTGGGACACATTACAATGAGCAGTTCTTC. Translation gives CASSFGTHYNEQFF.

This clonotype turned up a few times. The rearrangement uses TRBV19 and TRBJ2-6; perhaps TRBD1 as D (5 bases). Trimming stripped 3 bases from V and 2 bases from J, with 11 bases between. CDR1 and CDR2 (germline): LNHDA, SQIVND (reference sequence). The CDR3 runs to 16 residues. As DNA, the CDR3 is TGTGCCAGTAGTATCAGCAGGGCTACTGGGGCCAACGTCCTGACTTTC. It specifies CASSISRATGANVLTF.

The chain combines TRBV11-3 with TRBJ2-3, with D perhaps TRBD1 (6 bases). CDR3 length: 13 amino acids. Germline lookup yields CDR1 SGHNT and CDR2 YENEEA. V was trimmed by 5 bases and J by 4 bases, leaving 10 bases between them. In DNA form, the CDR3 reads TGTGCCAGCAGCGAACAGGGACCAGATACGCAGTATTTT. It codes for CASSEQGPDTQYF.

This clonotype was counted a few times. The chain recombines TRBV2 with TRBJ2-7; D is unclear. CDR3 size: 14 residues. V was cut by 3 bases and J by 2 bases, with 11 bases left in between. The germline V gene encodes CDR1 SNHLY and CDR2 FYNNEI. As DNA, the CDR3 is TGTGCCAGCAGTGACGTAGGCGCAACCTACGAGCAGTACTTC. Translated, it gives CASSDVGATYEQYF.

This clonotype was observed a handful of times. The chain has TRBV5-6 and TRBJ1-6; no definite D call. Trimming removed 3 bases at V and 2 bases at J, with 0 bases between. CDR3 size: 12 residues. Germline V lookup: CDR1 SGHDT, CDR2 YYEEEE. CDR3 loop: CASSSYNSPLHF. CDR3 DNA: TGTGCCAGCAGCTCCTATAATTCACCCCTCCACTTT. Combining the CDR3 with reference TRBV5-6 and TRBJ1-6 gives the whole variable domain DAGVTQSPTHLIKTRGQQVTLRCSPKSGHDTVSWYQQALGQGPQFIFQYYEEEERQRGNFPDRFSGHQFPNYSSELNVNALLLGDSALYLCASSSYNSPLHFGNGTRLTVT.

The rearrangement joins TRBV20-1 to TRBJ1-2; D not certain. CDR3 size: 11 residues. The germline V gene encodes CDR1 DFQATT and CDR2 SNEGSKA (reference sequence). V dropped 3 bases and J dropped 5 bases, with 7 bases sitting between them. As DNA, the CDR3 is TGCAGTGCTAGCGGAGAATATGGCTACACCTTC. It encodes CSASGEYGYTF.

The chain links TRBV12-3 or TRBV12-4 to TRBJ1-6, with unresolved D. The CDR3 totals 12 residues. Trimming left V 2 bases short and J 7 bases short, with 3 bases between. The CDR3 spells CASSLPNSPLHF. DNA for the CDR3: TGTGCCAGCAGTTTACCCAATTCACCCCTCCACTTT.

This clonotype showed up just a few times. The V gene is TRBV7-9, the J gene TRBJ1-2, with D unclear. V dropped 1 base and J dropped 8 bases, with 8 bases sitting between them. Germline CDR1 reads SEHNR; CDR2 reads FQNEAQ (reference sequence). The CDR3 extends over 12 amino acids. DNA of the CDR3: TGTGCCAGCAGCTTAGTCGCCGAGGGCTACACCTTC. The encoded protein is CASSLVAEGYTF.

This clonotype is termed medium-sized. The chain is built from TRBV7-2 and TRBJ2-1, with D unresolved. The CDR3 totals 13 residues. V was clipped by 4 bases and J by 7 bases, with 11 bases between them. Germline loops: CDR1 SGHTA, CDR2 FQGNSA. The CDR3 sequence: CASSSRGANEQFF. The CDR3 region has the DNA TGTGCCAGCAGCTCGAGAGGAGCAAATGAGCAGTTCTTC. Using reference TRBV7-2 and TRBJ2-1 for the parts outside the CDR3, the full variable domain is GAGVSQSPSNKVTEKGKDVELRCDPISGHTALYWYRQSLGQGLEFLIYFQGNSAPDKSGLPSDRFSAERTGGSVSTLTIQRTQQEDSAVYLCASSSRGANEQFFGPGTRLTVL.